A single sample gave rise to the 30 T cell receptor beta chains below, sequenced in a study of shared clonotypes between healthy human individuals. Libraries were prepared by immunoSEQ multiplex PCR; TCRdb keeps only in-frame clonotypes and omits some of them. The sample includes roughly 2.5 million clones, around nine tenths seen only once; the top ten take roughly 0.14%. The source material was naive CD4+ T cells sorted from blood. Noted subset: CD45RA+ positively selected. All receptors derive from a man aged 18 to 30 in good health.

The chain uses TRBV7-2 and TRBJ2-3, with 7 bases lining up with TRBD1. Germline V gene lookup returns CDR1 SGHTA and CDR2 FQGNSA. Trimming removed 5 bases from V and 7 bases from J; junction bases left unmatched: 6. The CDR3 consists of 13 residues. DNA of the CDR3: TGTGCCAGCAGCACAATGGGACAGAATACGCAGTATTTT. Protein product: CASSTMGQNTQYF.

The chain combines TRBV29-1 with TRBJ1-1; 7 bases are shared with TRBD1. This CDR3 is 15 amino acids long. V gave up 5 bases and J gave up 6 bases; unmatched junction bases: 15. Germline-derived CDR1 and CDR2 are SQVTM and ANQGSEA. The CDR3 region has the DNA TGCAGCGTTCAGCCTCGCGGACGGGGGACAGCTGAAGCTTTCTTT. Its translation is CSVQPRGRGTAEAFF.

This clone was picked up one time. This chain uses TRBV29-1 with TRBJ1-1; the D gene is possibly TRBD1 (5 bases). The CDR3 runs to 14 residues. V lost 3 bases, J lost 4 bases, and 15 bases lay in between. Germline CDR1 reads SQVTM; CDR2 reads ANQGSEA. In DNA form, the CDR3 reads TGCAGCGTTGACCTGGGGGTAAAGACCACTGAAGCTTTCTTT. This encodes CSVDLGVKTTEAFF.

The V call is TRBV19, the J call TRBJ1-1, with D tentatively TRBD1 (5 bases). Trimming stripped 5 bases from V and 0 bases from J, with 13 bases between. CDR1 LNHDA and CDR2 SQIVND come from the germline V gene (reference sequence). This CDR3 spans 15 amino acids. For the CDR3, the DNA is TGTGCCAGTAGTGCGGGACTGCTCCTGAACACTGAAGCTTTCTTT. As protein: CASSAGLLLNTEAFF.

This rearrangement joins TRBV27 to TRBJ2-1; D is possibly TRBD2 (6 bases). The CDR3 covers 21 residues. V lost 7 bases to trimming and J lost 7 bases, with 38 bases between them. Germline V lookup: CDR1 MNHEY, CDR2 SMNVEV (reference sequence). The CDR3 DNA follows: TGTGCCAGCACCACCGTCTTCGGGGTCGCTGGTCCCGGGAGTCGTGGGAATGAGCAGTTCTTC. Translating gives CASTTVFGVAGPGSRGNEQFF.

This chain joins TRBV11-2 and TRBJ2-7; maybe TRBD2 (5 bases). V lost 5 bases and J 0 bases, leaving 20 bases between the germline ends. The germline CDR1 and CDR2 sequences are SGHAT and FQNNGV. CDR3 length: 17 residues. The CDR3 bases are TGTGCCAGCAGCCCCCAAGAGGGAAGAGGTAGCTCCTACGAGCAGTACTTC. Its protein product is CASSPQEGRGSSYEQYF. The full variable domain, in which reference TRBV11-2 and TRBJ2-7 provide the parts outside the CDR3, is EAGVAQSPRYKIIEKRQSVAFWCNPISGHATLYWYQQILGQGPKLLIQFQNNGVVDDSQLPKDRFSAERLKGVDSTLKIQPAKLEDSAVYLCASSPQEGRGSSYEQYFGPGTRLTVT.

On this clone itself: Other DNA sequences in the same sample also yield this CDR3. The chain employs TRBV9 and TRBJ2-7; TRBD2 matches at 7 bases. Germline-derived CDR1 and CDR2 are SGDLS and YYNGEE. With 4 bases clipped from V and 0 bases from J, the junction kept 4 bases outside the gene matches. The CDR3 sequence is 14 residues long. The CDR3 reads CASSPSGTSYEQYF. As DNA, the CDR3 is TGTGCCAGCAGCCCGAGCGGGACCTCCTACGAGCAGTACTTC. The whole variable domain, remainder taken from reference TRBV9 and TRBJ2-7, is DSGVTQTPKHLITATGQRVTLRCSPRSGDLSVYWYQQSLDQGLQFLIQYYNGEERAKGNILERFSAQQFPDLHSELNLSSLELGDSALYFCASSPSGTSYEQYFGPGTRLTVT.

This chain joins TRBV21-1 and TRBJ2-1; the table's D call of TRBD2 was not tested on the DNA. TRBV21-1 constitutes a pseudogene. This CDR3 has 9 residues. CDR3 residues: CASSRGWFF. CDR3 DNA: TGTGCCAGCAGCCGGGGGTGGTTCTTC.

The CDR3 nucleotides read TGCGCCAGCAGCTTGGAGGGACAGGGTATTGGCTACACCTTC. As protein: CASSLEGQGIGYTF. This chain joins TRBV5-1 and TRBJ1-2; 9 bases line up with TRBD1. The V and J ends lost 0 bases and 7 bases, in that order; junction bases with no gene match: 4. The germline gives CDR1 SGHRS, CDR2 YFSETQ. CDR3 length: 14 amino acids.

The V call is TRBV30, the J call TRBJ2-1; a possible D gene is TRBD1 (5 bases). CDR1 GTSNPN and CDR2 SVGIG come from the germline V gene (reference sequence). The CDR3 is 12 amino acids. The V end lost 1 base, the J end lost 5 bases, and 6 bases lay between the germline ends. CDR3 bases: TGTGCCTGGAGTGAGGGGCACAATGAGCAGTTCTTC. This encodes CAWSEGHNEQFF.

The V gene is TRBV5-1, the J gene TRBJ1-2; 8 bases map to TRBD1. The ends lost 4 bases at V and 7 bases at J; junction bases unmatched: 9. Per the germline V gene, CDR1 is SGHRS and CDR2 is YFSETQ. The CDR3 length is 14 residues. The CDR3: CASSLPGQGFGYTF. The CDR3 nucleotides read TGCGCCAGCAGCCTCCCTGGACAGGGTTTTGGCTACACCTTC.

The rearrangement links TRBV6-5 to TRBJ2-1; tentative D call: TRBD1 (5 bases). Germline lookup yields CDR1 MNHEY and CDR2 SVGAGI. Trimming left V 0 bases short and J 6 bases short, with 15 bases between. The CDR3 covers 16 residues. CDR3 protein: CASSYSPTGASNEQFF. DNA of the CDR3: TGTGCCAGCAGTTACTCGCCCACAGGCGCCTCCAATGAGCAGTTCTTC.

This rearrangement joins TRBV7-2 to TRBJ2-1; 9 nucleotides line up with TRBD2. Germline CDR1 reads SGHTA; CDR2 reads FQGNSA. The CDR3 consists of 16 residues. V shed 5 bases and J 4 bases; nucleotides not matched to a gene: 9. CDR3: CASSGGVAGEYNEQFF. Here the CDR3 DNA reads TGTGCCAGCAGCGGAGGGGTAGCGGGAGAGTACAATGAGCAGTTCTTC.

The chain recombines TRBV2 with TRBJ2-7; TRBD1 or TRBD2 may be the D gene (6 bases each). Germline-derived CDR1 and CDR2 are SNHLY and FYNNEI. This CDR3 contains 14 residues. Trimming stripped 6 bases from V and 10 bases from J, with 22 bases between. The CDR3 DNA sequence: TGTGCCAGCAGCTGGGGTTTACAGGGAGGAGGACAGTACTTC. It encodes CASSWGLQGGGQYF.

This chain connects TRBV21-1 to TRBJ2-1; TRBD2, the table's D call, was not compared with the DNA. TRBV21-1 is annotated as a pseudogene. This CDR3 region has 20 residues. The CDR3: CASSIPRTSGGNYSYNEQFF. The CDR3 DNA reads TGTGCCAGCAGCATTCCCCGGACTAGCGGGGGCAACTACTCCTACAATGAGCAGTTCTTC.

CDR3 DNA sequence: TGTGCCAGCTTACAGGCAGTAGGGGGAGAGACCCAGTACTTC. As protein: CASLQAVGGETQYF. The chain recombines TRBV6-5 with TRBJ2-5; tentative D call: TRBD1 (6 bases). Trimming cost V 8 bases and J 4 bases, with 17 bases left between them. The length of the CDR3 is 14 residues. Per germline, CDR1 MNHEY and CDR2 SVGAGI.

The CDR3, as DNA: TGCACCAGCAGCCAGGGTCAAACTAGCGGGGGGGTGATAAACACCGGGGAGCTGTTTTTT. The encoded protein is CTSSQGQTSGGVINTGELFF. The rearrangement joins TRBV1 to TRBJ2-2; TRBD2 is the table's D call, not checked against the DNA. TRBV1 corresponds to a pseudogene. This CDR3 comprises 20 residues.

The V call is TRBV10-3, the J call TRBJ2-5; maybe TRBD2 (5 bases). Per germline, CDR1 ENHRY and CDR2 SYGVKD. Trimming removed 7 bases at V and 4 bases at J, with 13 bases between. This CDR3 has 13 amino acids. In nucleotides, the CDR3 is TGTGCCATCAATTACGGGGTGGGAGAGACCCAGTACTTC. This sequence encodes CAINYGVGETQYF.

CDR3 region: CASRGTAPNEKLFF. The CDR3 DNA is TGCGCCAGCAGGGGGACGGCACCTAATGAAAAACTGTTTTTT. The chain carries TRBV10-2 and TRBJ1-4; maybe TRBD1 (5 bases). V lost 6 bases to trimming and J lost 3 bases, with 11 bases between them. Per germline, CDR1 WSHSY and CDR2 SAAADI. The CDR3 has 14 amino acids.

On this clone: This sample includes further DNA sequences coding for the same CDR3. CDR3 in DNA: TGTGCCATCAGTGAGTCAGGCGGAAACACCATATATTTT. Its protein is CAISESGGNTIYF. The rearrangement links TRBV10-3 to TRBJ1-3; D gene uncertain. The CDR3 totals 13 residues. Per the germline V gene, CDR1 is ENHRY and CDR2 is SYGVKD. V lost 0 bases and J 4 bases, leaving 4 bases between the germline ends.

This clone was observed a single time. The gene calls are TRBV9 and TRBJ2-7, with D hard to call. The germline V and J ends were trimmed by 2 bases and 9 bases, with 15 bases remaining between them. The length of the CDR3 is 13 residues. Germline-derived CDR1 and CDR2 are SGDLS and YYNGEE. For the CDR3, the DNA is TGTGCCAGCAGCGTCGCGGACCTGGAGAGGCAGTACTTC. Amino acid sequence: CASSVADLERQYF.

This chain uses TRBV27 with TRBJ2-5; no definite D call. Trimming left V 2 bases short and J 4 bases short, with 8 bases between. This CDR3 comprises 13 residues. CDR1 and CDR2 (germline): MNHEY, SMNVEV (reference sequence). The CDR3 here is CASSLGVGETQYF. In DNA, the CDR3 is TGTGCCAGCAGTTTAGGTGTAGGAGAGACCCAGTACTTC.

V usage is TRBV6-5 and J usage is TRBJ1-4; no definite D call. Germline V gives CDR1 MNHEY, CDR2 SVGAGI. The CDR3 runs 13 residues. V lost 6 bases to trimming and J lost 8 bases, with 13 bases between them. The CDR3 DNA follows: TGTGCCAGCAGGGAAAACATTGGCGAAAAACTGTTTTTT. Protein sequence: CASRENIGEKLFF.

The rearrangement uses TRBV7-8 and TRBJ2-1, with D possibly being TRBD1 (7 bases). The germline V gene has CDR1 SGHVS and CDR2 FQNEAQ. The CDR3 is 14 residues long. V was clipped by 5 bases and J by 7 bases, with 15 bases between them. DNA of the CDR3: TGTGCCAGCAGCCGGATGACAGGGAGGAATGAGCAGTTCTTC. This gives the protein CASSRMTGRNEQFF.

V is TRBV19 and J is TRBJ2-2; a weak D match, TRBD1 (5 bases). The CDR3 runs 16 residues. V was cut by 6 bases and J by 2 bases, with 16 bases left in between. Per the germline V gene, CDR1 is LNHDA and CDR2 is SQIVND (reference sequence). Here the CDR3 reads CASSLLWGGNTGELFF. The CDR3 nucleotides are TGTGCCAGTAGCCTACTTTGGGGCGGTAACACCGGGGAGCTGTTTTTT.

The J gene is TRBJ2-1, the V gene TRBV19; 10 nucleotides agree with TRBD2. The germline gives CDR1 LNHDA, CDR2 SQIVND (reference sequence). V lost 2 bases and J lost 7; bases outside the gene matches: 5. The CDR3 sequence is 15 residues long. The CDR3: CASSILAGVINEQFF. The CDR3, as DNA: TGTGCCAGTAGTATACTAGCGGGAGTGATAAATGAGCAGTTCTTC.

J is TRBJ2-5 and V is TRBV18, with a weak D call TRBD2 (5 bases). Germline V gene sequence: CDR1 KGHSH, CDR2 LQKENI. The CDR3 sequence is 13 residues long. The V gene lost 5 bases and the J gene lost 5 bases, with 12 bases spanning the gap. CDR3 in amino acids: CASSVGVAETQYF. DNA for the CDR3: TGTGCCAGCTCAGTTGGCGTAGCGGAGACCCAGTACTTC.

The V and J genes are TRBV15 and TRBJ1-5; no clear D gene. This CDR3 region has 15 residues. Germline V lookup: CDR1 LNHNV, CDR2 YYDKDF (reference sequence). With 0 bases removed from V and 6 bases from J, the gap between germline ends came to 12 bases. The CDR3 DNA is TGTGCCACCAGCAGAGATGTAGGAGGCAGTCAGCCCCAGCATTTT. It is translated as CATSRDVGGSQPQHF.

This chain joins TRBV7-8 and TRBJ1-5, with unresolved D. The V end lost 3 bases, the J end lost 7 bases, and 13 bases lay between the germline ends. CDR3 length: 14 amino acids. Germline V gives CDR1 SGHVS, CDR2 FQNEAQ. This CDR3 is CASSFVSFGQPQHF. The CDR3 coding sequence is TGTGCCAGCAGCTTTGTTTCCTTCGGGCAGCCCCAGCATTTT.

V usage is TRBV30 and J usage is TRBJ2-7, with a weak D call TRBD1 (5 bases). V was pared by 0 bases and J by 7 bases, with 10 bases between. Germline V gene lookup returns CDR1 GTSNPN and CDR2 SVGIG (reference sequence). The CDR3 loop spans 12 amino acids. As DNA, the CDR3 is TGTGCCTGGAGTGTAAAAGGGGATGAGCAGTACTTC. It yields the protein CAWSVKGDEQYF.